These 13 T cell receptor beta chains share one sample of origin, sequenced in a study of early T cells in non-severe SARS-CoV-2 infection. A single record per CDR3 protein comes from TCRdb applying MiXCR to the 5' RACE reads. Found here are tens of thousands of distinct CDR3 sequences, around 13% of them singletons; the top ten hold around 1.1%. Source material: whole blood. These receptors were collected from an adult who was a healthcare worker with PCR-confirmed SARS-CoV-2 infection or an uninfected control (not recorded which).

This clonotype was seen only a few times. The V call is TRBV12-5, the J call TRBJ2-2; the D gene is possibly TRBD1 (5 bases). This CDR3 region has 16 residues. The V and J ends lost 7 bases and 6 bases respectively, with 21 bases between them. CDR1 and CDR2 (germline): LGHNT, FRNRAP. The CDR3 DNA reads TGTGCTAGTGATTATAAAAGGGGTAGTAACGCCGGGGAGCTGTTTTTT. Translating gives CASDYKRGSNAGELFF.

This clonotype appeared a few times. The CDR3 here is CASDTTGSTDTQYF. In nucleotides, the CDR3 is TGTGCCAGCGACACGACAGGGAGCACAGATACGCAGTATTTT. This rearrangement joins TRBV28 to TRBJ2-3, with 7 bases fitting TRBD1. The length of the CDR3 is 14 residues. V shed 8 bases, J shed 0 bases, and the junction held 5 bases outside the gene matches. Germline assignment: CDR1 MDHEN and CDR2 SYDVKM.

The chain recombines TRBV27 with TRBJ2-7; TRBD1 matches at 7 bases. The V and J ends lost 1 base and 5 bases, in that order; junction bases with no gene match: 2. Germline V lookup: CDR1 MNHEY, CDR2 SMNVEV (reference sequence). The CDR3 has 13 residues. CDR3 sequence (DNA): TGTGCCAGCAGTTTATTAGGGACAGACGAGCAGTACTTC. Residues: CASSLLGTDEQYF.

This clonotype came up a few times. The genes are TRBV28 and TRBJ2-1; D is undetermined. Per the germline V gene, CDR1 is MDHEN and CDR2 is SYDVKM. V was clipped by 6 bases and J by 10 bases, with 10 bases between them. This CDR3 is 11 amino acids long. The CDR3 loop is CASSSTREQFF. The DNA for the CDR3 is TGTGCCAGCAGCAGCACCCGGGAGCAGTTCTTC.

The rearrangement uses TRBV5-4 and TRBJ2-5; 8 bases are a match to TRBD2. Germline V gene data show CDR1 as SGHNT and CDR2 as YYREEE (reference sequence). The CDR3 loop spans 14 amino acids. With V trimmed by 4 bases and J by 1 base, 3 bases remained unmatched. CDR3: CASSPSGGQETQYF. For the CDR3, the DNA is TGTGCCAGCAGCCCAAGCGGGGGCCAAGAGACCCAGTACTTC.

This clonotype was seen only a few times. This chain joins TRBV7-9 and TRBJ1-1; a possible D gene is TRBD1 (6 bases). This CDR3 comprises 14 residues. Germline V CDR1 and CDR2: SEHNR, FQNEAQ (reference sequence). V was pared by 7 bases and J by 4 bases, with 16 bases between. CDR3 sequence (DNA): TGTGCCAGCACCCTCCTCAGGGGATCCACTGAAGCTTTCTTT. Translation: CASTLLRGSTEAFF.

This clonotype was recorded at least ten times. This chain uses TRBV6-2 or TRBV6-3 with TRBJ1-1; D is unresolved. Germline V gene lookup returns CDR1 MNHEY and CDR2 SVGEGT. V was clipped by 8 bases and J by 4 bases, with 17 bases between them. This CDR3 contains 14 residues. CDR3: CASRFPEDSTEAFF. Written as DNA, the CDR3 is TGTGCCAGCCGGTTCCCAGAGGACTCCACTGAAGCTTTCTTT.

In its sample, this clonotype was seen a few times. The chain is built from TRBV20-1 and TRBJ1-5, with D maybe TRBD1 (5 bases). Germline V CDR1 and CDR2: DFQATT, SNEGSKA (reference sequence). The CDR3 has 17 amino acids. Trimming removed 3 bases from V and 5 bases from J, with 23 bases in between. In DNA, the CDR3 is TGCAGTGCTAGCCTCCCCCTGAGGGGTACGAGGGATCAGCCCCAGCATTTT. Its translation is CSASLPLRGTRDQPQHF.

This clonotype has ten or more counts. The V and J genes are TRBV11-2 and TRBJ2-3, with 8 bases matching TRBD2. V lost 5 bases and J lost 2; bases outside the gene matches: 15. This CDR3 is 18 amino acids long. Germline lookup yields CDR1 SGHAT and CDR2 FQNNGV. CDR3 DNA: TGTGCCAGCAGCACACGCCGATCAACTAGCGGAATCACAGATACGCAGTATTTT. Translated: CASSTRRSTSGITDTQYF.

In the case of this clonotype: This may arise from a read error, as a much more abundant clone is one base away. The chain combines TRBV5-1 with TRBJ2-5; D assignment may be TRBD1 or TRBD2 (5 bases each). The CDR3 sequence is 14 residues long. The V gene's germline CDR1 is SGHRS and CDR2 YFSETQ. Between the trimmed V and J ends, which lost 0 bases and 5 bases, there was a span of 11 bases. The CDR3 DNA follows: TGCGCCAGCAGCTTGGTATCGGGGCGGGAGACCCAGTACTTC. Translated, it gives CASSLVSGRETQYF.

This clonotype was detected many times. The CDR3 DNA follows: TGTGCCAGCAGTTGGCAGGGGTTGAACTCACCCCTCCACTTT. Protein product: CASSWQGLNSPLHF. This chain links TRBV12-3 or TRBV12-4 with TRBJ1-6; weak D call: TRBD1 (6 bases). The germline V and J ends were trimmed by 4 bases and 10 bases, with 14 bases remaining between them. The CDR3 is 14 amino acids.

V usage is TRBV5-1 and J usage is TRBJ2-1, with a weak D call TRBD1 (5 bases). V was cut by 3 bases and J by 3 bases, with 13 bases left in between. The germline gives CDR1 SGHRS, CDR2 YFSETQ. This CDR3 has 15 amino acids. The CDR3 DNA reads TGCGCCAGCAGCTCCCGATGGACACGCTACAATGAGCAGTTCTTC. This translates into CASSSRWTRYNEQFF.

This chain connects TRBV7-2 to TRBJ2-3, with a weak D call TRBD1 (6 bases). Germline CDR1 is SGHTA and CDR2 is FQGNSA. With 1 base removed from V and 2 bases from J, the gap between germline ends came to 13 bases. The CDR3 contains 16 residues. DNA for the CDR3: TGTGCCAGCAGCTTAGACAGACAGGCAACCACAGATACGCAGTATTTT. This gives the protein CASSLDRQATTDTQYF.